The 29 T cell receptor beta chains below were found in one sample sequenced in a study of tumor-infiltrating lymphocytes in primary liver carcinoma. For each extraction, RNA and DNA were obtained together from approximately 20-30 mg of unsorted bulk tissue. Using a constant-region primer together with ProtoScript II reverse transcriptase, TCR beta cDNA was made from 500 ng of total RNA. Three nested multiplex PCR rounds, a slightly modified ARM-PCR, produced the libraries for TCR beta. Primers for the first two PCR rounds were TRBV1-TRBV30 forward primers and a C-beta reverse primer (about 9 cycles per round). TCRdb re-called the multiplex PCR reads through MiXCR, storing one row per CDR3 protein. Of approximately 110,000 distinct CDR3 sequences in the sample, roughly 80% were seen once. Material for sequencing was liver tumor tissue from sampling region 3. Subset denoted: tumor region T3, left-lateral pole. These receptors came from a man aged 40-55 years with primary liver carcinoma and hepatitis B virus infection.

The V call is TRBV6-5, the J call TRBJ2-4; tentative D call: TRBD1 (5 bases). CDR3 size: 13 residues. V lost 10 bases and J 2 bases, leaving 12 bases between the germline ends. Germline V gives CDR1 MNHEY, CDR2 SVGAGI. The CDR3 sequence is CANGYRTKNIQYF. The CDR3 region has the DNA TGTGCCAACGGTTACAGGACCAAAAACATTCAGTACTTC.

As concerns this clonotype: The junction differs from germline at one of its ends, possibly a read error. The rearrangement joins TRBV5-6 to TRBJ2-7; D remains unclear. Germline lookup yields CDR1 SGHDT and CDR2 YYEEEE. The CDR3 covers 11 residues. In DNA, the CDR3 is TGTGCCAGCAGCTACGAGGACGAACAGAACTTC. Translation gives CASSYEDEQNF.

This clonotype was recorded only once. Given the absence of the conserved phenylalanine or tryptophan at the CDR3 end, a read error is likely. The chain uses TRBV2 and TRBJ1-5; 7 bases map to TRBD1. This CDR3 is built from 13 residues. Germline CDR1 and CDR2: SNHLY and FYNNEI. CDR3: CASSVQGGQPQHL. The CDR3 bases are TGTGCAAGCAGTGTCCAGGGGGGACAGCCCCAGCATTTA.

In the case of this clonotype: One junction end disagrees with the germline gene, perhaps due to a read error. CDR3: CANSLEVWEWQFF. DNA of the CDR3: TGTGCCAACAGCTTAGAGGTTTGGGAATGGCAGTTCTTC. The chain has TRBV7-9 and TRBJ2-1; D is undetermined. Per the germline V gene, CDR1 is SEHNR and CDR2 is FQNEAQ (reference sequence). CDR3 length equals 13 residues.

As regards this clonotype: A much more abundant neighbour one base away suggests this may be a read error. The rearrangement joins TRBV24-1 to TRBJ2-2; TRBD1 matches 8 bases. CDR1 KGHDR and CDR2 SFDVKD come from the germline V gene. This CDR3 is 16 amino acids long. DNA of the CDR3: TGTGTCACCAGTGATCCCACCGGACAGGGCACCGGGGAGCTGTTTTTT. Its translation is CVTSDPTGQGTGELFF.

On this clonotype itself: This likely comes from a read error, as the CDR3 has no conserved phenylalanine or tryptophan at its end. It is unclear where the CDR3 begins or ends on the DNA, so no DNA is shown, and the CDR3 is as TCRdb lists it. This chain uses TRBV6-1 with TRBJ2-2. Germline-derived CDR1 and CDR2 are MNHNS and SASEGT. The CDR3 contains 15 residues when both ends are counted. The CDR3: CASSEGWWLAGDQFI.

About this clonotype itself: A much bigger clone sits one base away, suggesting this may be a read error. The chain links TRBV28 to TRBJ1-5, with D tentatively TRBD1 (6 bases). Trimming took 6 bases from V and 2 from J, leaving 17 bases between them. The CDR3 runs 16 residues. In germline, CDR1 is MDHEN, CDR2 SYDVKM. The CDR3 DNA is TGTGCCAGCAGCCTACGGTGGGGGGCTGGCAATCAGCCCCAGCATTTT. This encodes CASSLRWGAGNQPQHF.

For this clonotype: The junction and the germline gene differ at one end; a read error may be behind it. V and J are TRBV12-3 or TRBV12-4 and TRBJ2-2, with TRBD2 as a possible D gene (5 bases). CDR3 length equals 16 residues. The CDR3 DNA sequence: TGTGCCAGCAGTTTAGCTCCAGCGGTTGTGACCGGGGAGCTATTTTTT. Translation gives CASSLAPAVVTGELFF.

In regard to this clonotype: The junction shows a germline mismatch at one end, possibly a read error. The rearrangement links TRBV7-9 to TRBJ2-2, with TRBD1 identical over 9 bases. This CDR3 is 15 amino acids long. CDR1 SEHNR and CDR2 FQNEAQ come from the germline V gene (reference sequence). CDR3 protein: CVSSTGTGMAGELFF. CDR3 bases: TGTGTCAGCAGCACCGGGACAGGGATGGCAGGGGAGCTTTTTTTT.

This clonotype has ten or more counts. J is TRBJ2-1 and V is TRBV12-3 or TRBV12-4; weak D call: TRBD2 (6 bases). The CDR3 runs 15 residues. V lost 3 bases and J lost 0, with 9 bases in between. CDR3 sequence: CASSFAGTSYNEQFF. CDR3 nucleotide sequence: TGTGCCAGCAGTTTCGCGGGAACCTCCTACAATGAGCAGTTCTTC.

A note on this clonotype: One junction end disagrees with the germline gene, perhaps due to a read error. This rearrangement joins TRBV11-2 to TRBJ1-5, with D perhaps TRBD1 (6 bases). The germline V gene encodes CDR1 SGHAT and CDR2 FQNNGV. The CDR3 spans 16 residues. CDR3 amino acids: CASSLKGGLKNQPQHF. Written as DNA, the CDR3 is TGTGCCAGCAGCCTAAAAGGGGGATTGAAGAATCAGCCCCAACATTTT.

Comments on this clonotype: Compared with germline, one end of the junction differs, possibly owing to a read error. This chain connects TRBV4-2 to TRBJ2-1; 7 nucleotides align to TRBD2. Germline V gene lookup returns CDR1 LGHNA and CDR2 YNFKEQ. There are 16 residues in the CDR3. The CDR3, as DNA: TGTGCCAGCAGCCAAGCTAGCGGAGTCCCCTACAGTGAGCAGTTCTTC. Protein: CASSQASGVPYSEQFF.

With regard to this clonotype: A read error may account for a junction end that differs from germline. This chain uses TRBV24-1 with TRBJ1-1; a possible D gene is TRBD1 (6 bases). There are 14 residues in the CDR3. From germline, CDR1 is KGHDR and CDR2 SFDVKD. The CDR3: CATRETGQNTEALF. The CDR3 nucleotides are TGTGCCACCCGAGAAACCGGACAGAACACTGAAGCTCTCTTT.

This clonotype was detected only a few times. The chain recombines TRBV29-1 with TRBJ2-1, with 9 positions matching TRBD1. Germline CDR1 and CDR2: SQVTM and ANQGSEA. CDR3 length: 14 amino acids. CDR3 sequence (DNA): TGCTGTGTTCTAGGACAGGGGACCTACAATGAGCAGTTCTTC. It yields the protein CCVLGQGTYNEQFF.

A remark on this clonotype: At one of its ends the junction is not consistent with the germline gene, which may arise from a read error. The CDR3 DNA reads TGTGCCAACACCCGGAGCAATGAGAAGTTCTTC. Its translation: CANTRSNEKFF. The rearrangement links TRBV12-3 or TRBV12-4 to TRBJ2-1; no definite D call. The length of the CDR3 is 11 residues.

Worth noting for this clonotype: At one end the junction does not follow the germline gene, possibly because of a read error. This chain joins TRBV11-2 and TRBJ2-5; D is uncertain. This CDR3 has 15 residues. CDR1 SGHAT and CDR2 FQNNGV come from the germline V gene. CDR3 sequence: CASSRWSDPAETHYF. CDR3 nucleotides: TGTGCCAGCAGTCGTTGGTCTGATCCCGCGGAGACCCACTACTTC.

Turning to this clonotype: One end of the junction fails to match germline, which may point to a read error. The gene calls are TRBV5-4 and TRBJ2-5; D possibly corresponds to TRBD2 (6 bases). The germline CDR1 and CDR2 sequences are SGHNT and YYREEE (reference sequence). CDR3 size: 15 residues. CDR3 nucleotides: TGTGTCAGCAGCTGGGGGATTAGCGGACAAGAGACCCAGTACTTC. It codes for CVSSWGISGQETQYF.

About this clonotype: Relative to the germline gene, one junction end is altered; a read error may explain this. The V and J genes are TRBV6-6 and TRBJ1-5; unclear D gene. Germline CDR1 and CDR2: MNHNY and SVGAGI (reference sequence). There are 15 residues in the CDR3. In DNA form, the CDR3 reads TGTGCAAGCAGCCAAGAGACTTATAGCTATCAGCCCCAGCATTTT. It specifies CASSQETYSYQPQHF.

A word on this clonotype: The CDR3 ends on some other residue instead of the conserved phenylalanine or tryptophan, so this is likely a read error. The chain couples TRBV6-6 to TRBJ2-7; 9 bases line up with TRBD1. The CDR3 totals 17 residues. V was pared by 9 bases and J by 3 bases, with 18 bases of the junction left unmatched. Germline V gene sequence: CDR1 MNHNY, CDR2 SVGAGI (reference sequence). The CDR3 coding sequence is TGTGCCAGTAGCCCTGGACTAAACAGGGGGCAGAACTACGAGCAGTACTCC. Translating it yields CASSPGLNRGQNYEQYS.

Comments on this clonotype: A junction boundary mismatches the germline segment, possibly from a read error. This chain links TRBV6-2 or TRBV6-3 with TRBJ2-5; D gene unclear. Germline-derived CDR1 and CDR2 are MNHEY and SVGEGT. CDR3 size: 14 residues. CDR3 nucleotides: TGTGCCGGCAGTTACACGGGTGGCCAAGAGACCCAATACTTC. This sequence encodes CAGSYTGGQETQYF.

This chain connects TRBV11-3 to TRBJ2-7; maybe TRBD2 (5 bases). The CDR3 runs to 13 residues. CDR1 is SGHNT and CDR2 is YENEEA in the germline V gene. The CDR3 loop is CTISSGVLGEQYF. The CDR3 DNA follows: TGTACCATCAGCTCCGGGGTTTTGGGCGAGCAGTACTTC. Combining the CDR3 with reference TRBV11-3 and TRBJ2-7 gives the whole variable domain EAGVVQSPRYKIIEKKQPVAFWCNPISGHNTLYWYLQNLGQGPELLIRYENEEAVDDSQLPKDRFSAERLKGVDSTLKIQPAELGDSAVYLCTISSGVLGEQYFGPGTRLTVT.

Regarding this clonotype: Mismatch with germline at one junction end may stem from a read error. V and J are TRBV5-1 and TRBJ2-2; D is possibly TRBD2 (5 bases). The CDR3 sequence is 15 residues long. CDR1 and CDR2 from the germline V gene are SGHRS and YFSETQ. The CDR3 loop reads CDSILAMGSIGELFF. The CDR3 DNA reads as TGCGACAGCATCTTGGCCATGGGGAGCATCGGGGAGCTGTTTTTT.

This clonotype was picked up many times. The chain recombines TRBV6-2 or TRBV6-3 with TRBJ1-3; no reliable D call. This CDR3 is 13 amino acids long. Deletions cut 5 bases from V and 0 bases from J, with 5 bases between. CDR1 is MNHEY and CDR2 is SVGEGT in the germline V gene. CDR3 in amino acids: CASSDNSGNTIYF. The CDR3 nucleotides read TGTGCCAGCAGTGACAACTCTGGAAACACCATATATTTT.

Of note for this clonotype: At one boundary the junction diverges from the germline segment, which might be a read error. The V and J genes are TRBV7-9 and TRBJ2-3; 10 bases agree with TRBD2. The CDR3 sequence is 17 residues long. Per the germline V gene, CDR1 is SEHNR and CDR2 is FQNEAQ (reference sequence). The CDR3 region is CVSSRSMDSGRTDTHYF. DNA of the CDR3: TGTGTCAGTAGCCGGTCGATGGATAGCGGGAGGACAGATACGCACTATTTT.

As concerns this clonotype: One junction end disagrees with the germline gene, perhaps due to a read error. This rearrangement joins TRBV7-8 to TRBJ1-6; D remains ambiguous. This CDR3 has 14 residues. Germline V gene sequence: CDR1 SGHVS, CDR2 FQNEAQ. The CDR3 bases are TGTGCCAGCAGCTTGGTCGCAGAAGGGCCACCCCTCCATTTT. It codes for CASSLVAEGPPLHF.

About this clonotype: Since the CDR3 does not end with the conserved phenylalanine or tryptophan, this likely comes from a read error. The rearrangement joins TRBV4-3 to TRBJ1-6, with TRBD1 matching 10 bases. This CDR3 region has 16 residues. CDR1 is LGHNA and CDR2 is YSLEER in the germline V gene. The CDR3 reads CACSSWDRGRNSPLHS. The CDR3 DNA reads TGCGCCTGCAGCTCCTGGGACAGGGGAAGGAATTCACCCCTCCACTCA.

The sample holds a few counts of this clonotype. A much larger clone differs from this one at a single base, so this may be a read error. This chain uses TRBV10-3 with TRBJ2-1; 9 bases are shared with TRBD1. The V gene's germline CDR1 is ENHRY and CDR2 SYGVKD. There are 12 residues in the CDR3. The CDR3 sequence: CVTGQGIGEQFF. In DNA, the CDR3 is TGTGTCACCGGACAGGGGATCGGTGAGCAGTTCTTC.

As concerns this clonotype: A read error may account for a junction end that differs from germline. The V gene is TRBV5-6, the J gene TRBJ2-7, with 7 bases that match TRBD1. Germline lookup yields CDR1 SGHDT and CDR2 YYEEEE. The CDR3 length is 19 residues. The CDR3 protein is CASSATGAREGQNSYELYF. The DNA for the CDR3 is TGTGCCAGCAGCGCCACAGGGGCCCGCGAGGGGCAGAACTCATACGAGCTGTACTTT.

The rearrangement links TRBV4-1 to TRBJ2-2, with TRBD2 matching 7 bases. The length of the CDR3 is 15 residues. Germline CDR1 reads MGHRA; CDR2 reads YSYEKL. Losses at the gene ends were 0 bases for V and 17 bases for J; bases not matched to a gene: 15. CDR3 amino acids: CASSQDLSGAGELFF. DNA of the CDR3: TGCGCCAGCAGCCAAGACCTAAGCGGTGCGGGGGAACTATTTTTT.